This T cell receptor beta chain was documented in a study of CD8 T cells in Susac syndrome (dated 2019 in TCRdb). Background for the entire study: The study used repertoire sequencing to test whether antigen drove CD8+ T cell activation and differentiation in Susac syndrome. Here is what the overall study found, with its caveats: The number of individuals in the TCR sequencing and HLA analysis was acknowledged as relatively small.

For CDR1 and CDR2, the germline V gene lists MNHEY and SVGEGT. Its CDR3 holds 16 amino acids, cysteine through phenylalanine. The only DNA kept is the CDR3, 48 bases in frame from the first base. V has 7 bases trimmed and J has 5 bases trimmed; junction bases matching no gene number 7. RNA was extracted with the RNeasy kit and about 0.45 to 1 ug was reverse transcribed using random hexamers. TCR beta CDR3 regions were amplified with the immunoSEQ multiplex PCR assay covering 54 Vbeta and 13 Jbeta segments. To correct PCR amplification bias, a synthetic template baseline was used for both primer optimization and computational correction. The authors processed their data as follows. Only productive sequences were kept, with reads annotated to V, D and J genes according to IMGT and analyzed in immunoSEQ Analyzer. Clonality was calculated as one minus the Shannon entropy normalized by log2 of the number of productive unique sequences. Public and private clones were assessed among the 100 most prevalent clones of each patient and control. Clones were defined as Susac-specific when absent from the healthy and MS cohorts, from 1,000 to 1,100 published viral clones and from other ImmuneACCESS disease sequences. TCRdb cleaned the public reads at Q25 with fastp, built clones with MiXCR and kept in-frame beta chains. When rows share a CDR3 protein, they turn into one entry using the most common DNA and genes. The V and J calls come from TCRdb's annotation, not from the publication. The sample records 140,000 to 150,000 distinct CDR3 sequences, approximately 95% of which are singletons. Of the sample, approximately 0.11% is held by the ten largest clones.

Peripheral blood CD8+ and CD4+ T cells from healthy donors, Susac syndrome patients and multiple sclerosis patients were profiled using high-throughput TCR beta sequencing. Multiple sclerosis controls were treatment-naive patients with stable or active relapsing-remitting disease fulfilling revised McDonald criteria. Bulk CD8+ and CD4+ T cells were purified by magnetic negative isolation, whereas CD8+ TEMRA cells were enriched by FACS. Blood was drawn into EDTA tubes, processed within 24 hours, and PBMCs were isolated by density gradient centrifugation. PBMCs intended for TCR sequencing were frozen in liquid nitrogen and were later thawed in a 37 degrees C water bath. The sorted or isolated CD4+, CD8+ and CD8+ TEMRA cells had a purity of 90% or higher. Points on this clonotype: What antigen it recognizes has not been identified. Base quality data are lacking; no much larger clone is found one base away.

The origin of this receptor is a human donor with multiple sclerosis. The chain couples TRBV6-2 or TRBV6-3 to TRBJ2-1; 14 of the junction bases match TRBD2. Material for sequencing was CD4+ T cells from PBMCs. The CDR3 protein is CASTLGGLAGDNEQFF. The DNA sequence reads TGTGCCAGCACCTTGGGGGGACTAGCGGGAGACAATGAGCAGTTCTTC.